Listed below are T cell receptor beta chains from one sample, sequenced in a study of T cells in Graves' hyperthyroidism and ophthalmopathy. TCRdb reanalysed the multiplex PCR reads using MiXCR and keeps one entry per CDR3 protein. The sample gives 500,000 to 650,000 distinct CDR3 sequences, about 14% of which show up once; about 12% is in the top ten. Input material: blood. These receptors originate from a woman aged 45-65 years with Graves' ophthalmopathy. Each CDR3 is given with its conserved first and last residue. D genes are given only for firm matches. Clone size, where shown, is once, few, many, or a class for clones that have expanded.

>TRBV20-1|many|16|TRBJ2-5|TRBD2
CSARLAGAKIQETQYF
TGCAGTGCTAGATTAGCGGGAGCAAAAATCCAAGAGACCCAGTACTTC
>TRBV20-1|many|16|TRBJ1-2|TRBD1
CSAIGGRGQGPYGYTF
TGCAGTGCTATAGGGGGTCGGGGACAGGGACCCTATGGCTACACCTTC
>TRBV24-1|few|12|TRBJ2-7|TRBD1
CATSGDRGEQYF
TGTGCCACCAGTGGAGACAGGGGCGAGCAGTACTTC
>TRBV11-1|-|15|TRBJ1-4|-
CASSAGRRVNEKLFF
TGTGCCAGCAGCGCCGGGCGGAGGGTCAATGAAAAACTGTTTTTT
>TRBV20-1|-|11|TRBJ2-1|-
CSATTQDEQFF
TGCAGTGCTACAACTCAGGATGAGCAGTTCTTC
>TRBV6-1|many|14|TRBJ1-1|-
CAGSDQGFATEAFF
TGTGCCGGCAGTGACCAGGGGTTTGCCACTGAAGCTTTCTTT
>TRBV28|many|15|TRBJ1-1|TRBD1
CASSLPGQLNTEAFF
TGTGCCAGCAGTTTACCGGGACAGCTGAACACTGAAGCTTTCTTT
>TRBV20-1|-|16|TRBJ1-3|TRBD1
CSATSRQGGDGNTIYF
TGCAGTGCCACCTCCAGACAGGGGGGGGATGGAAACACCATATATTTT
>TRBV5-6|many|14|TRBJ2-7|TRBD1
CASSSGQRPYEQYF
TGTGCCAGCAGCTCGGGACAGCGTCCCTACGAGCAGTACTTC
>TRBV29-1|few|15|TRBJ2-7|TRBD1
CSVESYRGSSYEQYF
TGCAGCGTTGAAAGCTACAGGGGGAGCTCCTACGAGCAGTACTTC
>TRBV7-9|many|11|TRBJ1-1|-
CASSLSQEAFF
TGTGCCAGCAGCTTGAGCCAAGAAGCTTTCTTT
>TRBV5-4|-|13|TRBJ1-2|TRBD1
CASSLQGTGGYTF
TGTGCCAGCAGCTTACAGGGGACGGGGGGCTACACCTTC
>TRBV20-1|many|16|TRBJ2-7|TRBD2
CSARDSAGGPVDEQYF
TGCAGTGCTAGAGATAGTGCGGGAGGGCCAGTCGACGAGCAGTACTTC
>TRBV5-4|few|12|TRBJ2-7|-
CASSLDFGEQYF
TGTGCCAGCAGCTTGGATTTTGGTGAGCAGTACTTC
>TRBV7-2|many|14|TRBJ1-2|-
CASSLVGSMDGYTF
TGTGCCAGCAGCTTAGTCGGCAGTATGGACGGCTACACCTTC
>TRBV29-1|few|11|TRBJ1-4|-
CSVGTGGKLFF
TGCAGCGTAGGAACTGGAGGAAAACTGTTTTTT
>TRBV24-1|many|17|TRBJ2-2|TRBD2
CATSDLALAGETGELFF
TGTGCCACCAGTGATTTGGCTCTAGCGGGAGAAACCGGGGAGCTGTTTTTT
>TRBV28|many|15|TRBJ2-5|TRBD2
CASSLGGRVQETQYF
TGTGCCAGCAGTTTAGGCGGGAGGGTCCAAGAGACCCAGTACTTC
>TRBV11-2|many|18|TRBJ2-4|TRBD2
CASSLNRQRGSAKNIQYF
TGTGCCAGCAGCTTAAATCGTCAGCGGGGTTCGGCCAAAAACATTCAGTACTTC
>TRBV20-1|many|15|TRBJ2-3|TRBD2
CSAGVAGGWTDTQYF
TGCAGTGCAGGGGTAGCGGGAGGGTGGACAGATACGCAGTATTTT
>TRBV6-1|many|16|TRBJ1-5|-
CASSDRTTYSNQPQHF
TGTGCCAGCAGTGACAGAACGACATATAGCAATCAGCCCCAGCATTTT
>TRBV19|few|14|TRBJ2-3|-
CASSSYLITDTQYF
TGTGCCAGTAGTTCTTACTTGATCACAGATACGCAGTATTTT
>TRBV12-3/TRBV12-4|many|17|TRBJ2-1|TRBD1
CASSPTVGQGDFNEQFF
TGTGCCAGCAGTCCGACGGTTGGACAGGGGGATTTCAATGAGCAGTTCTTC
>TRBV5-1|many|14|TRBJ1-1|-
CASSLHRKNTEAFF
TGCGCCAGCAGCTTGCACAGGAAGAACACTGAAGCTTTCTTT
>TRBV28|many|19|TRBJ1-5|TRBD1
CASPPSPGQGSYSNQPQHF
TGTGCCAGTCCACCTTCCCCGGGACAGGGGAGTTATAGCAATCAGCCCCAGCATTTT
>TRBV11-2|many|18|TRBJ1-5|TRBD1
CASSLDLRTGLSNQPQHF
TGTGCCAGCAGCTTAGACCTACGGACAGGGCTTAGCAATCAGCCCCAGCATTTT
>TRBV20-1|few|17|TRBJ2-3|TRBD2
CSARDYSGRPIGDTQYF
TGCAGTGCTAGAGATTACAGCGGGAGGCCCATTGGGGATACGCAGTATTTT
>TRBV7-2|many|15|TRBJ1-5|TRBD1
CASSLTGTAVLPQHF
TGTGCCAGCAGCTTGACCGGGACAGCGGTTCTGCCCCAGCATTTT
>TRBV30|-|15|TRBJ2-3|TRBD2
CAWSQIAGGTDTQYF
TGTGCCTGGAGCCAAATAGCGGGAGGCACAGATACGCAGTATTTT
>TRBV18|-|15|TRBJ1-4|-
CASSPPSRGGEKLFF
TGTGCCAGCTCACCACCGTCAAGGGGTGGTGAAAAACTGTTTTTT
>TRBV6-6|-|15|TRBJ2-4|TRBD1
CASSYYGQAGNIQYF
TGTGCCAGCAGTTACTACGGACAGGCGGGAAACATTCAGTACTTC